This TCR beta chain was observed in a study of identifying expanded T cells in peripheral blood. Assay used: immunoSEQ multiplex PCR; TCRdb lists only in-frame clones, some missing. The table lists some 81,000 clones, 70% to 90% of them singletons. Deletions cut 0 bases from V and 7 bases from J, with 13 bases between. Germline values: CDR1 MGHRA, CDR2 YSYEKL. CDR3 length: 16 residues. About this clone: Its antigen is not known.

Collection occurred without any documented infections or immune events in donors. Study results and caveats: Approximately 2-week clone count variance significantly increased as total template count grew. Approximately 1.1 clones differed between technical replicates, versus about 17 and 20 over time.

The receptor comes from a person aged 18-69 years in good health. The sequenced material came from blood. The chain employs TRBV4-1 and TRBJ1-6, with D perhaps matching TRBD1 (6 bases). The CDR3 sequence: CASSQDPGAWNSPLHF. CDR3 in DNA: TGCGCCAGCAGCCAAGATCCGGGGGCCTGGAATTCACCCCTCCACTTT.